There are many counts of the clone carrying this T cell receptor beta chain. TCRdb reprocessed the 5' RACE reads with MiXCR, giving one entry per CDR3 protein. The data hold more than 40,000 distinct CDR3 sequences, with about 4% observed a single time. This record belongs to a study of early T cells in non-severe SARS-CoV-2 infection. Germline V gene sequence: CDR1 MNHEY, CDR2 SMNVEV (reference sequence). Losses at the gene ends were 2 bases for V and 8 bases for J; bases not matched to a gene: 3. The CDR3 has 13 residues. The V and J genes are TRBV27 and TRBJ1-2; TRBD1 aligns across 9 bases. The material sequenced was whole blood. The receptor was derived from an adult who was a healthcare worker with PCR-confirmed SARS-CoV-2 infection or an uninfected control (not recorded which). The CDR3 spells CASSLGTGYGYTF. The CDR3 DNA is TGTGCCAGCAGTTTAGGGACAGGGTACGGCTACACCTTC.